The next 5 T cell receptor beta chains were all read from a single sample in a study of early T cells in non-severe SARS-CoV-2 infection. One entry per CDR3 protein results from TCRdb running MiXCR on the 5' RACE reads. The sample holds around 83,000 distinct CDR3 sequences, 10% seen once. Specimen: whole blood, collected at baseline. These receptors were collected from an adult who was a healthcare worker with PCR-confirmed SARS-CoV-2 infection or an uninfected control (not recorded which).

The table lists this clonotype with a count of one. CDR3 region: CSATLGQLETQYF. The CDR3 DNA reads as TGCAGTGCTACTTTGGGACAATTGGAGACCCAGTACTTC. This rearrangement joins TRBV20-1 to TRBJ2-5, with a tentative D call TRBD1 (6 bases). This CDR3 is built from 13 residues. CDR1 is DFQATT and CDR2 is SNEGSKA in the germline V gene (reference sequence). V was trimmed by 4 bases and J by 5 bases, leaving 14 bases between them.

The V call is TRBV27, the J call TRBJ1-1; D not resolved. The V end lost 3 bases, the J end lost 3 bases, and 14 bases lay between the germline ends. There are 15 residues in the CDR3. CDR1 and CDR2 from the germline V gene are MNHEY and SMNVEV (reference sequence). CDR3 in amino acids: CASSFSLSGYTEAFF. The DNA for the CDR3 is TGTGCCAGCAGTTTCTCCCTTTCGGGGTACACTGAAGCTTTCTTT.

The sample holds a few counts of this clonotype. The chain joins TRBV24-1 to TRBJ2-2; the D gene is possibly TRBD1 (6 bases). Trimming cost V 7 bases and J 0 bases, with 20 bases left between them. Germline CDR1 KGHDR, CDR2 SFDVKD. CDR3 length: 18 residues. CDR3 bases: TGTGCCACCAGCCCCCCCGCCGGTGGACAGTCGAACACCGGGGAGCTGTTTTTT. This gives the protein CATSPPAGGQSNTGELFF.

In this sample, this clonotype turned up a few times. CDR3 DNA sequence: TGTGCCAGCAGTTACTCGAAACCAGATCTGGGTGAGCAGTTCTTC. Translation gives CASSYSKPDLGEQFF. The rearrangement links TRBV6-6 to TRBJ2-1; D unclear. V shed 0 bases and J shed 9 bases, with 15 bases lying between them. Germline assignment: CDR1 MNHNY and CDR2 SVGAGI (reference sequence). The CDR3 has 15 amino acids.

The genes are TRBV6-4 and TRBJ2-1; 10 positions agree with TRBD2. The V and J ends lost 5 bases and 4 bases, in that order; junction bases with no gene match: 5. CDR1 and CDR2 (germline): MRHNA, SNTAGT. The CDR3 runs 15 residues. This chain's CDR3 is CASSPLAGGYNEQFF. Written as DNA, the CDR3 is TGTGCCAGCAGTCCATTAGCGGGAGGTTACAATGAGCAGTTCTTC.